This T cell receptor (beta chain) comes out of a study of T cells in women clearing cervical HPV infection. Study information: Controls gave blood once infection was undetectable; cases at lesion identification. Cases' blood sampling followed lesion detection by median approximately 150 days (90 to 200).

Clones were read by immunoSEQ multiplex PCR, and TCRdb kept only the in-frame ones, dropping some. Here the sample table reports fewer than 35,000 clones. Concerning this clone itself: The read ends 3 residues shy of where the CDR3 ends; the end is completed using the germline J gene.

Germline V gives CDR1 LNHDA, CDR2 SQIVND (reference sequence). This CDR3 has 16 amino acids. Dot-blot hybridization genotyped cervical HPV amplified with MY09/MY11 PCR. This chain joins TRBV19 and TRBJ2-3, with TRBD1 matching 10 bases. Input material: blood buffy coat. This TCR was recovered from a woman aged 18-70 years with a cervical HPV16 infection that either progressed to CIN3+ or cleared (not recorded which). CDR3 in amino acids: CASSYNRDRGIETQYF. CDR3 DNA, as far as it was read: TGTGCCAGTAGTTATAACCGGGACAGGGGAATAGAGACG.